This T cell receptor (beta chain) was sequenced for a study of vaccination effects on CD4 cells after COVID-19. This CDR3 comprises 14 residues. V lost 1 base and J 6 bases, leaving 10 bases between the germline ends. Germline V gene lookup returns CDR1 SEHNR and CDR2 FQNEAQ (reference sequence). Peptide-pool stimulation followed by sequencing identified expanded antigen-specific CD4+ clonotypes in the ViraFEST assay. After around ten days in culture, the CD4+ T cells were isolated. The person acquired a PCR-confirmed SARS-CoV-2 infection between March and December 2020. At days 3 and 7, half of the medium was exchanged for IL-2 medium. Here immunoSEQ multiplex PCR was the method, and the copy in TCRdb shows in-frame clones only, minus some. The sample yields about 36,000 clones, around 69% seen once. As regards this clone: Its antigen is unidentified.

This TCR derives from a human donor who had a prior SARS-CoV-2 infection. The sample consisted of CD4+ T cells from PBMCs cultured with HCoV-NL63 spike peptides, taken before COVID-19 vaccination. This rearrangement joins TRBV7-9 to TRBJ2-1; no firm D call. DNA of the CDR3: TGTGCCAGCAGCTTAGGGTCGCGGCTCAATGAGCAGTTCTTC. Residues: CASSLGSRLNEQFF. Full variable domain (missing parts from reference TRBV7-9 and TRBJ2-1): DTGVSQNPRHKITKRGQNVTFRCDPISEHNRLYWYRQTLGQGPEFLTYFQNEAQLEKSRLLSDRFSAERPKGSFSTLEIQRTEQGDSAMYLCASSLGSRLNEQFFGPGTRLTVL.